These 26 T cell receptor beta chains originate from one sample sequenced in a study of pediatric ulcerative colitis. Sequenced by immunoSEQ multiplex PCR; TCRdb stores in-frame clones only, minus some. The sample consists of about 60,000 clones, approximately 87% of them appearing once. The source material was blood. The receptors originated from a boy younger than 18 who was a control in a study of pediatric ulcerative colitis.

The V gene is TRBV5-8, the J gene TRBJ1-3; no clear D. The length of the CDR3 is 14 residues. Per the germline V gene, CDR1 is SGHTS and CDR2 is YDEGEE. The ends were cut back, 0 bases at V and 0 bases at J, with 4 bases in the middle. The CDR3 DNA reads as TGTGCCAGCAGCTTGGACCCCTCTGGAAACACCATATATTTT. It is translated as CASSLDPSGNTIYF.

The rearrangement joins TRBV5-8 to TRBJ1-5; D uncertain. Germline V lookup: CDR1 SGHTS, CDR2 YDEGEE. The CDR3 loop spans 15 amino acids. Deletions cut 3 bases from V and 1 base from J, with 11 bases between. The CDR3: CASSYPWGSNQPQHF. The CDR3 nucleotides read TGTGCCAGCAGCTACCCTTGGGGAAGCAATCAGCCCCAGCATTTT.

The rearrangement links TRBV30 to TRBJ2-7; no clear D gene. CDR1 is GTSNPN and CDR2 is SVGIG in the germline V gene (reference sequence). Deletions cut 4 bases from V and 5 bases from J, with 15 bases between. This CDR3 region has 13 residues. The CDR3 protein is CAWTAKGWDEQYF. CDR3 DNA sequence: TGTGCCTGGACTGCAAAAGGGTGGGACGAGCAGTACTTC.

V usage is TRBV21-1 and J usage is TRBJ1-2; TRBD1, the table's D call, lacks a check against the DNA. TRBV21-1 is termed a pseudogene. The CDR3 totals 13 residues. CDR3 protein: CASSMCRDYGYTF. CDR3 nucleotides: TGTGCCAGCAGCATGTGCAGGGACTATGGCTACACCTTC.

The chain has TRBV30 and TRBJ1-2; 10 bases agree with TRBD1. Germline V gene lookup returns CDR1 GTSNPN and CDR2 SVGIG (reference sequence). The J segment lost 8 bases and the V segment lost 1 base, leaving 4 bases of the junction unmatched. This CDR3 is built from 13 residues. CDR3 DNA sequence: TGTGCCTGGAGTGAAGGACAGGGGGTCGGCTACACCTTC. This translates into CAWSEGQGVGYTF. The full variable domain, rest sourced from reference TRBV30 and TRBJ1-2, is SQTIHQWPATLVQPVGSPLSLECTVEGTSNPNLYWYRQAAGRGLQLLFYSVGIGQISSEVPQNLSASRPQDRQFILSSKKLLLSDSGFYLCAWSEGQGVGYTFGSGTRLTVV.

The J gene is TRBJ1-1, the V gene TRBV29-1, with D possibly being TRBD1 (5 bases). Deletions cut 6 bases from V and 4 bases from J, with 9 bases between. The germline gives CDR1 SQVTM, CDR2 ANQGSEA. The CDR3 length is 11 residues. In nucleotides, the CDR3 is TGCAGCGTGACAGAGGTCACTGAAGCTTTCTTT. Encoded protein: CSVTEVTEAFF.

The chain carries TRBV2 and TRBJ2-7, with 8 bases identical to TRBD1. The CDR3 covers 15 residues. Germline loops: CDR1 SNHLY, CDR2 FYNNEI. The trim removed 1 base at V and 2 bases at J, leaving 4 bases unmatched. The CDR3 region is CASSEGTGSTYEQYF. The CDR3 DNA is TGTGCCAGCAGTGAAGGGACAGGGTCCACCTACGAGCAGTACTTC.

This chain joins TRBV10-3 and TRBJ1-3; no definite D call. Trimming took off 7 bases at V and 3 bases at J, with 13 bases between the two ends. Germline V gene sequence: CDR1 ENHRY, CDR2 SYGVKD. The CDR3 runs to 14 residues. The CDR3 sequence is CAITTGGNGNTIYF. The DNA for the CDR3 is TGTGCCATCACCACCGGAGGGAATGGAAACACCATATATTTT.

This sequence joins TRBV27 and TRBJ2-1; 9 nucleotides align to TRBD1. With V trimmed by 7 bases and J by 14 bases, 6 bases remained unmatched. Germline V gene data show CDR1 as MNHEY and CDR2 as SMNVEV (reference sequence). There are 11 residues in the CDR3. The CDR3 loop reads CASTGQGYEFF. DNA for the CDR3: TGTGCCAGCACCGGACAGGGGTATGAGTTCTTC.

The chain joins TRBV10-1 to TRBJ1-1; D not certain. Trimming cost V 8 bases and J 3 bases, with 13 bases left between them. Germline V lookup: CDR1 WNHNN, CDR2 SYGVQD (reference sequence). The CDR3 runs to 13 residues. CDR3 sequence: CASSPRVDTEAFF. The DNA of the CDR3 is TGCGCCAGCTCCCCCCGGGTGGACACTGAAGCTTTCTTT.

The chain recombines TRBV7-9 with TRBJ2-5; TRBD2 matches 10 bases. Germline V CDR1 and CDR2: SEHNR, FQNEAQ (reference sequence). CDR3 length equals 15 residues. The ends lost 5 bases at V and 1 base at J; junction bases unmatched: 4. The CDR3 spells CASSPGLAFQETQYF. The CDR3 coding sequence is TGTGCCAGCAGCCCGGGACTAGCGTTCCAAGAGACCCAGTACTTC.

The J gene is TRBJ1-1, the V gene TRBV5-1; the D is unclear. The V gene's germline CDR1 is SGHRS and CDR2 YFSETQ. The ends were cut back, 1 base at V and 0 bases at J, with 10 bases in the middle. The CDR3 is 15 amino acids. The CDR3 spells CASSLWYPMNTEAFF. Here the CDR3 DNA reads TGCGCCAGCAGCTTGTGGTACCCGATGAACACTGAAGCTTTCTTT.

This chain links TRBV6-6 with TRBJ2-7, with a weak D call TRBD2 (7 bases). V was shortened by 5 bases and J by 4 bases, with 15 bases between the two germline ends. Germline V gives CDR1 MNHNY, CDR2 SVGAGI (reference sequence). The CDR3 length is 14 residues. CDR3 in DNA: TGTGCCAGCAGTACGGAAGGGGGGGGGTACGAGCAGTACTTC. This translates into CASSTEGGGYEQYF.

The chain recombines TRBV5-4 with TRBJ2-5; 9 nucleotides line up with TRBD1. V dropped 2 bases and J dropped 4; count of bases not matched to a gene: 9. This CDR3 spans 16 amino acids. Germline V gives CDR1 SGHNT, CDR2 YYREEE (reference sequence). The CDR3 nucleotides read TGTGCCAGCAGCTTTCGGGACAGGGTTTCCGGAGAGACCCAGTACTTC. This sequence encodes CASSFRDRVSGETQYF.

The chain has TRBV7-8 and TRBJ1-5; D remains ambiguous. Trimming shortened V by 1 base and J by 1 base, and 8 bases separated the two germline ends. The CDR3 is 15 residues long. Germline-derived CDR1 and CDR2 are SGHVS and FQNEAQ. The CDR3 loop is CASSLVMESNQPQHF. DNA of the CDR3: TGTGCCAGCAGCTTAGTGATGGAGAGCAATCAGCCCCAGCATTTT.

This clone appeared a single time. The chain has TRBV10-3 and TRBJ1-1; TRBD1 might be the D (5 bases). The CDR3 extends over 13 amino acids. The V end was cut by 0 bases, the J end by 5 bases, with 7 bases between. From germline, CDR1 is ENHRY and CDR2 SYGVKD. The CDR3 region is CAISESWGTEAFF. CDR3 sequence (DNA): TGTGCCATCAGTGAGTCCTGGGGGACTGAAGCTTTCTTT.

The count of this clone is one. This chain connects TRBV4-1 to TRBJ1-5; weak D call: TRBD1 (5 bases). Germline CDR1 and CDR2: MGHRA and YSYEKL. The CDR3 totals 19 residues. V lost 4 bases and J lost 9, with 31 bases in between. This CDR3 is CASSLIPTGTPIKDRPQHF. The CDR3 DNA sequence: TGCGCCAGCAGCCTAATACCGACCGGGACCCCCATTAAAGATCGGCCCCAGCATTTT.

The chain couples TRBV21-1 to TRBJ2-7; TRBD1 reflects the table's D call only, with no check against the DNA. TRBV21-1 is flagged as a pseudogene. This CDR3 has 18 amino acids. Written as DNA, the CDR3 is TGTGCCAGCAGCAAACTCCGATCGATCGGAACAGCTACCTACGAGCAGTACTTC. Its protein is CASSKLRSIGTATYEQYF.

J is TRBJ1-3 and V is TRBV7-9; weak D call: TRBD1 (6 bases). The V and J ends lost 2 bases and 2 bases respectively, with 10 bases between them. The CDR3 sequence is 15 residues long. The germline V gene has CDR1 SEHNR and CDR2 FQNEAQ (reference sequence). CDR3 region: CASSLSAGAGNTIYF. DNA for the CDR3: TGTGCCAGCAGCTTAAGTGCAGGGGCTGGAAACACCATATATTTT.

The chain uses TRBV25-1 and TRBJ2-7, with D possibly matching TRBD2 (6 bases). The CDR3 runs to 14 residues. V was shortened by 7 bases and J by 0 bases, with 13 bases between the two germline ends. Per germline, CDR1 MGHDK and CDR2 SYGVNS. Here the CDR3 reads CASMGGVYSYEQYF. CDR3 nucleotides: TGTGCCAGCATGGGCGGGGTGTACTCCTACGAGCAGTACTTC.

The CDR3 spells CASNLYGIQETQYF. The CDR3 coding sequence is TGTGCCAGCAATTTGTACGGTATCCAAGAGACCCAGTACTTC. The rearrangement links TRBV6-1 to TRBJ2-5; D remains unclear. V lost 7 bases to trimming and J lost 1 base, with 13 bases between them. The CDR3 sequence is 14 residues long. CDR1 and CDR2 from the germline V gene are MNHNS and SASEGT.

The genes are TRBV19 and TRBJ2-7, with TRBD2 matching over 9 bases. The V gene end was trimmed by 5 bases and the J gene end by 8 bases; junction bases not matched to a gene: 7. The CDR3 is 13 residues long. CDR1 LNHDA and CDR2 SQIVND come from the germline V gene (reference sequence). In nucleotides, the CDR3 is TGTGCCAGTAGTGCATCCCCTAGCGGGAAGCAGTACTTC. Translated, it gives CASSASPSGKQYF. The variable domain in full, with the rest retrieved from reference TRBV19 and TRBJ2-7, is DGGITQSPKYLFRKEGQNVTLSCEQNLNHDAMYWYRQDPGQGLRLIYYSQIVNDFQKGDIAEGYSVSREKKESFPLTVTSAQKNPTAFYLCASSASPSGKQYFGPGTRLTVT.

The chain couples TRBV27 to TRBJ1-1; no clear D gene. The CDR3 has 14 residues. V dropped 3 bases and J dropped 2 bases, with 10 bases sitting between them. Per germline, CDR1 MNHEY and CDR2 SMNVEV (reference sequence). The CDR3 bases are TGTGCCAGCAGTTTTCGACTGCCAAACACTGAAGCTTTCTTT. Its protein product is CASSFRLPNTEAFF.

The chain has TRBV6-1 and TRBJ1-1; 8 nucleotides line up with TRBD1. Germline V gene lookup returns CDR1 MNHNS and CDR2 SASEGT. Trimming took 4 bases from V and 3 from J; bases not matched to a gene: 10. The CDR3 length is 16 residues. As DNA, the CDR3 is TGTGCCAGCAGTGTTCCTTGGACAGGGAAACACACTGAAGCTTTCTTT. As protein: CASSVPWTGKHTEAFF.

In nucleotides, the CDR3 is TGTGCCAGCAGTTCCCGGGACAAGAACACCGGGGAGCTGTTTTTT. This encodes CASSSRDKNTGELFF. V gene TRBV7-9 combines with J gene TRBJ2-2, with D perhaps matching TRBD1 (6 bases). V gave up 6 bases and J gave up 1 base, with 12 bases separating them. The germline gives CDR1 SEHNR, CDR2 FQNEAQ (reference sequence). The CDR3 consists of 15 residues.

V gene TRBV28 combines with J gene TRBJ2-3, with 15 bases lining up with TRBD2. With 3 bases clipped from V and 5 bases from J, the junction kept 9 bases outside the gene matches. The CDR3 length is 18 residues. CDR1 and CDR2 (germline): MDHEN, SYDVKM. CDR3 bases: TGTGCCAGCAGTTTCCTTCGGACTAGCGGGAGGGCGGGAGATACGCAGTATTTT. Translating it yields CASSFLRTSGRAGDTQYF.